Shown below are 6 T cell receptor beta chains from a single sample sequenced in a study of T cell repertoires in cytomegalovirus infection. TCRdb independently ran MiXCR on the reads; one entry per CDR3 protein. The repertoire holds around 260,000 distinct CDR3 sequences, with about a quarter as singletons. Sequenced: PBMCs. Receptors were obtained from a human donor in good health (CMV status not recorded). Some clones in this sample may be carry-over from other donors' samples.

This clonotype was seen a handful of times. The chain has TRBV12-3 or TRBV12-4 and TRBJ2-3; 8 bases are a match to TRBD1. The ends lost 5 bases at V and 4 bases at J; junction bases unmatched: 14. This CDR3 comprises 17 residues. CDR3 nucleotides: TGTGCCAGCAGTCTATCCTTGACAGGGGTCGGCCCAGATACGCAGTATTTT. Translated: CASSLSLTGVGPDTQYF.

The table lists this clonotype with a few counts. J is TRBJ2-7 and V is TRBV7-8, with 11 bases lining up with TRBD1. Germline CDR1 SGHVS, CDR2 FQNEAQ. The CDR3 contains 16 residues. V lost 2 bases, J lost 5 bases, and 8 bases stayed unmatched. This CDR3 is CASSLYPGQGAHEQYF. DNA for the CDR3: TGTGCCAGCAGCTTATACCCCGGACAGGGGGCCCACGAGCAGTACTTC.

This clonotype turned up a few times. V is TRBV20-1 and J is TRBJ1-3; TRBD1 might be the D (5 bases). This CDR3 comprises 13 residues. Trimming cost V 4 bases and J 8 bases, with 15 bases left between them. CDR1 is DFQATT and CDR2 is SNEGSKA in the germline V gene (reference sequence). For the CDR3, the DNA is TGCAGTGCTAACCGGGACGGGGTGGACACCATATATTTT. Its translation: CSANRDGVDTIYF.

This clonotype was detected many times. This chain joins TRBV7-2 and TRBJ1-1, with D hard to call. CDR1 is SGHTA and CDR2 is FQGNSA in the germline V gene. The CDR3 has 13 residues. Between the trimmed V and J ends, which lost 7 bases and 5 bases, there was a span of 14 bases. This chain's CDR3 is CASTAQKGTEAFF. The CDR3 nucleotides are TGTGCCAGCACCGCCCAAAAAGGGACTGAAGCTTTCTTT.

The V gene is TRBV30, the J gene TRBJ1-2; D uncertain. V was clipped by 4 bases and J by 5 bases, with 11 bases between them. Germline loops: CDR1 GTSNPN, CDR2 SVGIG (reference sequence). The CDR3 covers 12 residues. The CDR3 bases are TGTGCCTGGATCCGGGAAGGGTATGGCTACACCTTC. The encoded protein is CAWIREGYGYTF. Using reference TRBV30 and TRBJ1-2 for the parts outside the CDR3, the full variable domain is SQTIHQWPATLVQPVGSPLSLECTVEGTSNPNLYWYRQAAGRGLQLLFYSVGIGQISSEVPQNLSASRPQDRQFILSSKKLLLSDSGFYLCAWIREGYGYTFGSGTRLTVV.

V usage is TRBV20-1 and J usage is TRBJ2-2; TRBD2 matches at 12 bases. The CDR3 is 17 amino acids. V lost 0 bases, J lost 7 bases, and 9 bases stayed unmatched. Germline CDR1 reads DFQATT; CDR2 reads SNEGSKA (reference sequence). CDR3 protein: CSARDPSGGAGDGELFF. CDR3 nucleotides: TGCAGTGCTAGAGATCCTAGCGGGGGGGCCGGGGACGGGGAGCTGTTTTTT.